Listed below are T cell receptor beta chains from one sample, sequenced in a study of blood T cell repertoires in COVID-19. Generated by immunoSEQ multiplex PCR, the TCRdb table keeps only in-frame clones and is missing some. The data contain approximately 220,000 clones, roughly 84% of them seen just once; the ten biggest clones take up about 6.6%. Specimen: PBMCs or T cells enriched from blood (not recorded which). The receptors originated from a woman aged 40 to 49 who had recovered from COVID-19. The CDR3 runs from the conserved cysteine through the conserved F or W. The order of the fields is V gene, clone size, J gene, D gene, CDR3 protein, CDR3 DNA. A D gene is named only where the DNA matches it firmly. Clone sizes are given selectively: once, few, many, or a class where the clone is expanded.

>TRBV3-1/TRBV3-2|few|TRBJ2-1|TRBD2
CASTFSGSSYNEQFF
TGTGCCAGCACCTTTAGCGGGAGCTCCTACAATGAGCAGTTCTTC
>TRBV27|few|TRBJ1-5|TRBD1
CASRTGNQPQHF
TGTGCCAGTCGGACAGGTAATCAGCCCCAGCATTTT
>TRBV6-5|NA|TRBJ2-7|TRBD2
CASSYSSAGGGYEQYF
TGTGCCAGCAGTTACTCGTCAGCGGGAGGGGGCTACGAGCAGTACTTC
>TRBV19|NA|TRBJ1-4|NA
CATSGTQTEKLFF
TGTGCGACCTCCGGGACACAAACAGAAAAACTGTTTTTT
>TRBV2|NA|TRBJ2-2|TRBD2
CASSERASGNAGELFF
TGTGCCAGCAGTGAAAGGGCTAGCGGGAACGCCGGGGAGCTGTTTTTT
>TRBV7-9|few|TRBJ2-1|NA
CASSLVNQGSYNEQFF
TGTGCCAGCAGCTTAGTTAACCAGGGGTCCTACAATGAGCAGTTCTTC
>TRBV10-3|NA|TRBJ2-1|NA
CASGPSGRTYNEQFF
TGTGCCAGTGGGCCGTCTGGGAGAACCTACAATGAGCAGTTCTTC
>TRBV27|NA|TRBJ1-1|NA
CASSLNSRTEAFF
TGTGCCAGCAGCTTAAACAGCAGGACTGAAGCTTTCTTT
>TRBV7-8|NA|TRBJ2-7|NA
CASSTVAGRPSYEQYF
TGTGCCAGCAGCACTGTCGCGGGCCGTCCTTCCTACGAGCAGTACTTC
>TRBV5-1|NA|TRBJ2-1|TRBD2
CASSLLLAGSYNEQFF
TGCGCCAGCAGCTTGTTGCTAGCGGGCTCCTACAATGAGCAGTTCTTC
>TRBV6-4|NA|TRBJ2-2|TRBD2
CASSELAGVVGELFF
TGTGCCAGCAGTGAACTAGCGGGAGTTGTCGGGGAGCTGTTTTTT